The entry below gives a single T cell receptor (beta chain) sequence along with its context. Its antigen is currently unknown. The data were taken from a study of cytotoxic CD8 clonotypes in ibrutinib-treated CLL. Study context: Mean values per sample were 260,000 or so productive templates and 94,082 productive rearrangements. Broader study findings: Clonality was higher at baseline than in age-matched healthy donors and tracked circulating CD8+ T-cell counts. Clonality, elevated at ibrutinib response, dropped back toward baseline at progression.

Germline trimming cut 1 base from V and 4 bases from J; bases unmatched to any gene: 3. Germline CDR1 SGHVS, CDR2 FNYEAQ. The CDR3 runs 15 residues. Clones were sequenced by immunoSEQ multiplex PCR, and TCRdb holds only the in-frame ones, with some missing. This table has about 15,000 clones, 70% to 90% appearing once. Genomic DNA in a quantity of roughly 2.2 micrograms was derived from cryopreserved PBMCs for TCR beta libraries. The chain recombines TRBV7-6 with TRBJ2-7; the match to TRBD2 covers 11 bases. This specimen consisted of PBMCs, obtained before ibrutinib treatment. This receptor was identified in a human donor with chronic lymphocytic leukemia. For the CDR3, the DNA is TGTGCCAGCAGCTTAGAAACTAGCGGGAGTTACGAGCAGTACTTC. Its protein product is CASSLETSGSYEQYF.